The clone carrying this T cell receptor beta chain was found many times. The target antigen is unknown. The record originates from a study of CD8 T cells in ankylosing spondylitis. Study-wide results and limits: A motif in TCR beta, a set of under 10 highly homologous variants, appeared characteristic of ankylosing spondylitis blood.

TCRdb redid the calling of the 5' RACE reads with MiXCR, one entry per CDR3 protein. The top ten hold more than 0.5% of the sample, which has 700,000 to 850,000 distinct CDR3 sequences, around 11% seen once. Sequencing was performed on blood, either unsorted or a sorted T cell fraction (not recorded which). The receptor was isolated from a male donor with ankylosing spondylitis.

The CDR3: CSGFDDRRPDTQYF. In DNA form, the CDR3 reads TGCAGTGGTTTTGACGACAGGCGCCCAGATACGCAGTATTTT. V gene TRBV20-1 combines with J gene TRBJ2-3; D possibly corresponds to TRBD1 (6 bases). The CDR3 covers 14 residues. Germline V gene data show CDR1 as DFQATT and CDR2 as SNEGSKA (reference sequence). Trimming removed 7 bases from V and 4 bases from J, with 18 bases in between.